This TCR beta chain was observed in a study of cytomegalovirus exposure and HLA in healthy donors. The PCR had 60 Vbeta and 13 Jbeta primers. Sequencing used immunoSEQ multiplex PCR; TCRdb keeps in-frame clones, though not all of them. This table lists around 110,000 clones. In the case of this clone: Its target is not known.

General observations from the study: In vitro, three CMV-associated chains proved specific for CMV antigens. It was shown in a later analysis that HLA-associated TCR beta chains were more clonally expanded than other, equally common chains.

The sequencing sample was made of PBMCs. The source is a middle-aged man in good health and CMV-seropositive.

The CDR3 bases are TGTGCCAGCAGTCCCCTAATTATGACGACAGGGAATGAGCAGTTCTTC. This gives the protein CASSPLIMTTGNEQFF. This chain joins TRBV28 and TRBJ2-1, with 7 bases lining up with TRBD1. The V gene's germline CDR1 is MDHEN and CDR2 SYDVKM. The CDR3 is made up of 16 amino acids. Trimming took 5 bases from V and 7 from J; bases not matched to a gene: 14.